A selection of T cell receptor beta chains follows, all from one sample in a study of blood T cell repertoires in COVID-19. Sequencing was performed with immunoSEQ multiplex PCR; in TCRdb, only in-frame clones are kept and a portion is missing. The table records under 85,000 clones, around four fifths of them present only once. Sequenced input: peripheral blood. The receptors were sampled from a human donor in a cohort sampled during active COVID-19. Both conserved end residues are part of each CDR3. D genes are given only for firm matches. Rows may omit the clone size; those that give it use once, few, many or a size class.

>TRBV28|TRBJ1-6|TRBD1|once|17
CASSHGQGAVINSPLHF
TGTGCCAGCAGCCACGGACAGGGGGCGGTTATCAATTCACCCCTCCACTTT
>TRBV9|TRBJ2-3|TRBD1|-|15
CASSLTGGVPDTQYF
TGTGCCAGCAGCCTTACAGGGGGAGTCCCAGATACGCAGTATTTT
>TRBV6-2/TRBV6-3|TRBJ1-3|TRBD1|once|13
CASSPDRGNTIYF
TGTGCCAGCAGTCCGGACAGGGGAAACACCATATATTTT
>TRBV2|TRBJ1-6|TRBD1|once|15
CASRLGQGYNSPLHF
TGTGCCAGCAGGCTGGGACAGGGGTATAATTCACCCCTCCACTTT
>TRBV6-6|TRBJ2-1|TRBD2|-|13
CASSYGGGNEQFF
TGTGCCAGCAGCTATGGGGGGGGGAATGAGCAGTTCTTC
>TRBV19|TRBJ1-5|TRBD1|-|14
CASSPRQGHQPQHF
TGTGCCAGTAGTCCAAGACAGGGGCATCAGCCCCAGCATTTT
>TRBV7-9|TRBJ1-1|-|-|16
CASSLDPTGGRDEAFF
TGTGCCAGCAGCCTAGACCCGACCGGGGGGAGAGATGAAGCTTTCTTT
>TRBV5-1|TRBJ2-3|-|-|16
CASSPAWVQSTDTQYF
TGCGCCAGCAGCCCCGCGTGGGTACAGAGCACAGATACGCAGTATTTT
>TRBV18|TRBJ2-3|-|-|19
CASSPFQATGSASTDTQYF
TGTGCCAGCTCACCATTTCAGGCAACGGGGAGTGCTAGCACAGATACGCAGTATTTT
>TRBV3-1/TRBV3-2|TRBJ1-2|-|-|17
CASSQDLPGHANYGYTF
TGTGCCAGCAGCCAAGATCTGCCGGGACACGCAAACTATGGCTACACCTTC
>TRBV10-2|TRBJ1-1|-|-|13
CASTLLGGTEAFF
TGCGCCAGCACTTTACTTGGGGGGACTGAAGCTTTCTTT
>TRBV18|TRBJ2-2|-|-|15
CASSPDSANTGELFF
TGTGCCAGCTCACCCGACAGCGCGAACACCGGGGAGCTGTTTTTT
>TRBV2|TRBJ1-1|TRBD1|once|15
CASSERTGVGTEAFF
TGTGCCAGCAGTGAAAGGACAGGGGTGGGCACTGAAGCTTTCTTT
>TRBV4-1|TRBJ1-1|-|-|17
CASSLQGFPLSFSEAFF
TGCGCCAGCAGCCTACAGGGTTTCCCGCTTTCCTTTTCTGAAGCTTTCTTT
>TRBV6-5|TRBJ1-6|TRBD1|-|12
CASLGGVSPLHF
TGTGCCAGCCTAGGGGGCGTTTCACCCCTCCACTTT
>TRBV5-1|TRBJ1-2|-|-|13
CASSSGQLRGYTF
TGCGCCAGCAGCTCGGGACAACTGCGGGGCTACACCTTC
>TRBV6-6|TRBJ2-7|TRBD1|-|14
CASSGTGRSYEQYF
TGTGCCAGCAGTGGGACAGGGCGGTCCTACGAGCAGTACTTC
>TRBV29-1|TRBJ2-7|-|few|12
CSVDDNEGKQYF
TGCAGCGTTGATGATAACGAGGGTAAGCAGTACTTC
>TRBV3-1/TRBV3-2|TRBJ2-3|TRBD2|-|14
CASSQRGGTDTQYF
TGTGCCAGCAGCCAGCGGGGGGGCACAGATACGCAGTATTTT
>TRBV9|TRBJ2-3|TRBD2|-|15
CASSSRLAERDTQYF
TGTGCCAGCAGCTCCCGACTAGCGGAGAGGGATACGCAGTATTTT
>TRBV6-5|TRBJ1-1|TRBD1|-|16
CASSYSWDRVDTEAFF
TGTGCCAGCAGTTACTCTTGGGACAGGGTGGACACTGAAGCTTTCTTT
>TRBV14|TRBJ1-6|-|-|16
CASSQDLPINNSPLHF
TGTGCCAGCAGCCAAGATTTACCTATTAACAATTCACCCCTCCACTTT